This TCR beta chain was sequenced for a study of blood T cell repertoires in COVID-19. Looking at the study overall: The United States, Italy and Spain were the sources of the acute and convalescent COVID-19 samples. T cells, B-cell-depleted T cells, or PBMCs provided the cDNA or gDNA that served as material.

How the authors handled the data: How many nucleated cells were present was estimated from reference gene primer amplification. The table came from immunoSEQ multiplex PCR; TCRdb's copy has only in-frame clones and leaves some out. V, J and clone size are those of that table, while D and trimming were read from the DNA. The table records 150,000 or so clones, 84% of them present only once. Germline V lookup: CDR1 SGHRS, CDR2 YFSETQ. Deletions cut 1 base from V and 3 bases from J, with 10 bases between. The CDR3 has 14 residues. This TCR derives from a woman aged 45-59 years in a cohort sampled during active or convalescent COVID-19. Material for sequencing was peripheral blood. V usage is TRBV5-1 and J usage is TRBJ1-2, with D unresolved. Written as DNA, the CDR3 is TGCGCCAGCAGCTTGAATGGGAGAGACTATGGCTACACCTTC. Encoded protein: CASSLNGRDYGYTF.